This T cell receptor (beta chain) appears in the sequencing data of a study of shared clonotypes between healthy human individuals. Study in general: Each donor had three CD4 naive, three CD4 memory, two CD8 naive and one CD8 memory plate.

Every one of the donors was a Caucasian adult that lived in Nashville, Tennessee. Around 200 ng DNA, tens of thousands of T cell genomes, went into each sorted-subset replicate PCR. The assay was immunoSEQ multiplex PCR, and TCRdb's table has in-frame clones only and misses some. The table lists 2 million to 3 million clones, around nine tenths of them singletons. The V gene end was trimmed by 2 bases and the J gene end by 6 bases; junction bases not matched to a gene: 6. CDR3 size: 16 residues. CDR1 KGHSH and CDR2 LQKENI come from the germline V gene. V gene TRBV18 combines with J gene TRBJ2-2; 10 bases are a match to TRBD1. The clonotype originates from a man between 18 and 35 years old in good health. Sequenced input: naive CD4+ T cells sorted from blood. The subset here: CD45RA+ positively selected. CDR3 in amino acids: CASSPFLGQGAGELFF. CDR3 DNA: TGTGCCAGCTCACCATTTCTCGGACAGGGGGCCGGGGAGCTGTTTTTT. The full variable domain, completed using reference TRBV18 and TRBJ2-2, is NAGVMQNPRHLVRRRGQEARLRCSPMKGHSHVYWYRQLPEEGLKFMVYLQKENIIDESGMPKERFSAEFPKEGPSILRIQQVVRGDSAAYFCASSPFLGQGAGELFFGEGSRLTVL.